Sequencing of this TCR beta chain was carried out in a study of vaccination effects on CD4 cells after COVID-19. General study results and limits: By a late point after vaccination, infection- and vaccine-induced clones had shrunk markedly through clonal contraction. Healthy vaccinees showed cross-reactivity with common cold coronaviruses in only 1 of 255 vaccine-induced clones.

Expansion of antigen-specific CD4+ T cells with viral peptide pools was carried out by the ViraFEST assay before sequencing. It was after approximately 11 days of culture that CD4+ T cells were isolated. Vaccine recipients had no previous SARS-CoV-2 infection; their nucleocapsid antibodies were negative. With about 9.8 ug/ml peptides and around 10 IU/ml IL-2, 2 million or so PBMC per well were cultured. Cultures had half their medium replaced with IL-2 medium on days 3 and 7. CDR1 and CDR2 (germline): WNHNN, SYGVQD (reference sequence). The CDR3 sequence is 18 residues long. The V and J ends lost 5 bases and 0 bases respectively, with 20 bases between them. This clone was observed a few times. Its antigen is not known. Measured with immunoSEQ multiplex PCR; TCRdb has only the in-frame clones, and not every one. The table lists over 55,000 clones, about 80% of them singletons.

V usage is TRBV10-1 and J usage is TRBJ2-1, with unresolved D. The sample here was CD4+ T cells from PBMCs cultured with HCoV-OC43 spike peptides, taken before COVID-19 vaccination. Indicated subset: HCoV-OC43 spike overlapping peptide pool stimulation. This sequence originates from a human donor who received a COVID-19 vaccine. CDR3 nucleotides: TGCGCCAGCAGTTCGGACGAGCGTGGGGTTCTCTCCTACAATGAGCAGTTCTTC. Its protein product is CASSSDERGVLSYNEQFF.